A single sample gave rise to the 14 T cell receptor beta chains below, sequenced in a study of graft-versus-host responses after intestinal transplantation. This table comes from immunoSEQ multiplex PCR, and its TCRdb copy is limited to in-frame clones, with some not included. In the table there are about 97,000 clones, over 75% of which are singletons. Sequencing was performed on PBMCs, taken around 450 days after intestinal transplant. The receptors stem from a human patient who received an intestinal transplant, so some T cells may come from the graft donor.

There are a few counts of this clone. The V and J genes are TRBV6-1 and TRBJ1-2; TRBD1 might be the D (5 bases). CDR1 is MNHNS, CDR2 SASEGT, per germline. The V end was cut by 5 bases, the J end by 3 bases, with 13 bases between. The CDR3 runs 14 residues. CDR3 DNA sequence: TGTGCCAGCAGTCCCCAGGGTGCTGACTATGGCTACACCTTC. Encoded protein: CASSPQGADYGYTF.

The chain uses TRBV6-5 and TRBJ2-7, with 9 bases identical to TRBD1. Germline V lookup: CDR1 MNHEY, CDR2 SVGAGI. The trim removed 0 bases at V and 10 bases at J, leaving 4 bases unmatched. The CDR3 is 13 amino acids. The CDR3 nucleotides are TGTGCCAGCAGTTACTCTGGGACAGGGCTCCAGTACTTC. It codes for CASSYSGTGLQYF.

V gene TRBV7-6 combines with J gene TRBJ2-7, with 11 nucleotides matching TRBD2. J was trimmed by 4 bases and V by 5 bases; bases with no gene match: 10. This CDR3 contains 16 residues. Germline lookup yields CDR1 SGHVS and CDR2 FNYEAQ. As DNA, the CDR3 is TGTGCCAGCAGCCCACTAGCGGGGGATATTCGATACGAGCAGTACTTC. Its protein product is CASSPLAGDIRYEQYF.

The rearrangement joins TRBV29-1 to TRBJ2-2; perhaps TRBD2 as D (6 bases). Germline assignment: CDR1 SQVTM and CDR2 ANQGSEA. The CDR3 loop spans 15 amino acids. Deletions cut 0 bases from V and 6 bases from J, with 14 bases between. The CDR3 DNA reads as TGCAGCGTTGAAGATGCCTCGACGGGGGCCGGGGAGCTGTTTTTT. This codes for CSVEDASTGAGELFF.

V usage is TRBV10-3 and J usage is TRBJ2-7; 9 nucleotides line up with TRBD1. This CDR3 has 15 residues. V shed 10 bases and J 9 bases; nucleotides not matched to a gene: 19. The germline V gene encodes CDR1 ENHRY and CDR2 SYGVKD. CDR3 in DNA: TGTGCCACCGCCCACCACCGGGACAGGGCCACGGGGCAGTACTTC. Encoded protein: CATAHHRDRATGQYF.

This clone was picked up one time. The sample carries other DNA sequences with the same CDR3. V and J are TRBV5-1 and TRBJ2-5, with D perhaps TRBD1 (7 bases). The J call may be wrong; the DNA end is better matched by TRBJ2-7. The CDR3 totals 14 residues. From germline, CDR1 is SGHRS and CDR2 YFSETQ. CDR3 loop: CASSPGGSSYEQYF. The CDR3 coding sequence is TGCGCCAGCAGCCCAGGGGGGAGCTCCTACGAGCAGTACTTC.

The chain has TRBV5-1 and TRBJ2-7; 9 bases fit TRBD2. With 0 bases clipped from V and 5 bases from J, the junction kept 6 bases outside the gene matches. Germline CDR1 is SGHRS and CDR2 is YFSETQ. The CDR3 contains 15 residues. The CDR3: CASSLEASGANEQYF. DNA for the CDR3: TGCGCCAGCAGCTTGGAGGCTAGCGGGGCTAACGAGCAGTACTTC.

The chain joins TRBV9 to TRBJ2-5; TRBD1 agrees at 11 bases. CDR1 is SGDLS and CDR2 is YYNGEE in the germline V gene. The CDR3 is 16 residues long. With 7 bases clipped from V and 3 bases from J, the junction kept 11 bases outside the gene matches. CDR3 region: CASGDDPGQGEETQYF. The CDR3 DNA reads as TGTGCCAGCGGAGATGACCCGGGACAGGGGGAAGAGACCCAGTACTTC.

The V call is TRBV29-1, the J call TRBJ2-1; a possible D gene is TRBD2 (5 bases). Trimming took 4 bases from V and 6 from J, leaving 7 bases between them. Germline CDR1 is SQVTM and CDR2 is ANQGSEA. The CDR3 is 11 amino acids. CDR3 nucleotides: TGCAGCGTTGGCGGGCTCAATGAGCAGTTCTTC. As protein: CSVGGLNEQFF.

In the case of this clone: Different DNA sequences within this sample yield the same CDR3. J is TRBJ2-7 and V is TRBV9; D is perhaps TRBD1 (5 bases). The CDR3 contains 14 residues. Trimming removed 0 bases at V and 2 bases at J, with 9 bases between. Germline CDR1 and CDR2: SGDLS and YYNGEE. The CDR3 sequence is CASSVGQGAYEQYF. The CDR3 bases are TGTGCCAGCAGCGTAGGTCAAGGGGCCTACGAGCAGTACTTC.

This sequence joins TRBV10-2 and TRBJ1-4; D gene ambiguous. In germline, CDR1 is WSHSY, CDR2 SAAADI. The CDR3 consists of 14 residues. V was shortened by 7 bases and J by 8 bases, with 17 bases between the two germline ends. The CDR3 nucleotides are TGCGCCAGCACTTCCGGAGCCCTGACGGAAAAACTGTTTTTT. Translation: CASTSGALTEKLFF.

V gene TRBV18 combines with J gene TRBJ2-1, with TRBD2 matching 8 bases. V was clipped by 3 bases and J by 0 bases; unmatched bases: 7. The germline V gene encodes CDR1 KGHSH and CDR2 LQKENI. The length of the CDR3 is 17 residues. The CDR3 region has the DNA TGTGCCAGCTCACCCTCCGTAGCGGGGAGCTCCTACAATGAGCAGTTCTTC. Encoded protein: CASSPSVAGSSYNEQFF.

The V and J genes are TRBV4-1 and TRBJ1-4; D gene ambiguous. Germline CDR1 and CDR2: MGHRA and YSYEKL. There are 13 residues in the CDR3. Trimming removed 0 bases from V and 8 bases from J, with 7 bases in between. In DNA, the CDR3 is TGCGCCAGCAGCCAAGATCGGGAGGAAAAACTGTTTTTT. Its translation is CASSQDREEKLFF.

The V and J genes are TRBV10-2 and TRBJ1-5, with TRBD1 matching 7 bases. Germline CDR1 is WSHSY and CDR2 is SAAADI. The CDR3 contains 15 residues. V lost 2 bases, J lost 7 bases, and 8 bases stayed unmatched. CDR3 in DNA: TGCGCCAGCAGTGAGGGAAGACAGGGCCAACAGCCCCAGCATTTT. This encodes CASSEGRQGQQPQHF.